This is a list of T cell receptor beta chains from one sample in a study of cytomegalovirus exposure and HLA in healthy donors. Clones were read by immunoSEQ multiplex PCR, and TCRdb kept only the in-frame ones, dropping some. The profile shows roughly 120,000 clones, 76% of them singletons. The sample taken for sequencing was PBMCs. These receptors were obtained from a man aged 50-60 years in good health and CMV-seronegative. Both conserved end residues are trimmed from each CDR3. The order of the fields is V gene, J gene, CDR3 protein.

TRBV5-8,TRBJ2-3,ASSSSGGADTQY
TRBV6-5,TRBJ2-5,ASSESQGFETQY
TRBV19,.,ASSRRQGESYEQY
TRBV15,TRBJ2-5,ATSRGRTASTSVRQETQY
TRBV29-1,TRBJ2-5,SVEGTGDPQETQY
TRBV6-5,TRBJ2-3,ASIPSGGDTQY
TRBV5-1,TRBJ2-5,ASSLDGGEQETQY
TRBV5-6,TRBJ1-2,ASSDAQGIHGYT
TRBV7-2,TRBJ2-5,ASSLARPFGEY
TRBV6-1,TRBJ1-4,ASSLTGGTNEKLF
TRBV4-1,TRBJ2-5,ASSGRGGGGETQY
TRBV6-5,TRBJ1-5,ASSPGQGNQPQH
TRBV18,TRBJ1-1,ASSEQGNGGTEAF
TRBV5-6,TRBJ2-1,ASSLTSGGAYNEQF
TRBV30,TRBJ1-2,AWSIRVSDDGYT
TRBV29-1,TRBJ1-2,SVDPRAANYGYT
TRBV7-9,TRBJ1-4,ASSLEMGTSEKLF
TRBV7-2,TRBJ2-7,ASSMGGGSSYEQY
TRBV9,TRBJ1-1,ASSVDPVNTEAF
TRBV20-1,TRBJ1-1,SARLYTEAF
TRBV7-9,TRBJ2-3,SSSLRGLGTDTQY
TRBV11-3,TRBJ2-3,ASALGTDTQY
TRBV10-3,TRBJ1-5,AISSGQTINQPQH
TRBV6-5,TRBJ2-1,ASSSGTSTHEQF
TRBV5-1,TRBJ2-1,ASSQQLAGGWNEQF
TRBV10-3,TRBJ1-4,AISTDQAQGEKLF
TRBV15,TRBJ1-5,ATRQGDQPQH
TRBV7-6,TRBJ1-1,ASSARQGANTEAF